This TCR beta chain was identified in a study of blood T cell repertoires in COVID-19. Turning to the study itself: COVID-19 samples, acute and convalescent, were from the United States, Italy and Spain. The cDNA or gDNA used as material had been derived from T cells, B-cell-depleted T cells, or PBMCs.

This clone has just a few counts. Profiling relied on immunoSEQ multiplex PCR, and the TCRdb table lists in-frame clones only, not all of them. The table shows about 200,000 clones, with roughly 76% occurring only once. This TCR derives from a human donor in a cohort sampled during active COVID-19. Sample: peripheral blood.

The CDR3 here is CASSHGQGAGELFF. The CDR3 bases are TGTGCCAGCAGCCACGGACAGGGGGCCGGGGAGCTGTTTTTT. The rearrangement joins TRBV3-1 (or the pseudogene TRBV3-2) to TRBJ2-2, with 10 bases fitting TRBD1. The germline CDR1 and CDR2 sequences are LGHDT and YNNKEL (reference sequence). V lost 3 bases and J lost 6; bases outside the gene matches: 1. This CDR3 comprises 14 residues.